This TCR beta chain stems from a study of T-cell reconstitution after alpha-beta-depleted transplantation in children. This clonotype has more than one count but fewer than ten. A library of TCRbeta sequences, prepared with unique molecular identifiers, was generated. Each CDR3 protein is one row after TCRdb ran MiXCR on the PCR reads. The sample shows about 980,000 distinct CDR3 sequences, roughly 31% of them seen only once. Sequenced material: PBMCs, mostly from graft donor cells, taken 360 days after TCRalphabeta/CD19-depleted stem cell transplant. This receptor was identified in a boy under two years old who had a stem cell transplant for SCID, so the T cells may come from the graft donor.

The CDR3 coding sequence is TGTGCCAGCAGCGTAGAAGGGTACCAAGAGACCCAGTACTTC. It encodes CASSVEGYQETQYF. V gene TRBV9 combines with J gene TRBJ2-5, with D uncertain. The CDR3 length is 14 residues. Per the germline V gene, CDR1 is SGDLS and CDR2 is YYNGEE. The V gene lost 0 bases and the J gene lost 0 bases, with 6 bases spanning the gap.